This TCR beta chain emerged from a study of blood T cell repertoires in COVID-19. At the level of the study: Italy, Spain and the United States were the sources of the convalescent and acute COVID-19 samples. The analysed material was cDNA or gDNA that came from T cells, B-cell-depleted T cells, or PBMCs.

In the original workflow: Estimation of nucleated cell counts was performed using reference gene primer amplification. Assay: immunoSEQ multiplex PCR; the TCRdb copy retains only in-frame clones and omits some. The DNA gave D and trimming, while V, J and clone size come from that table. This table has roughly 67,000 clones, 83% appearing once. CDR1 and CDR2 (germline): MNHEY, SVGAGI. J lost 6 bases, V lost 7 bases, and 11 bases had no gene match. The length of the CDR3 is 14 residues. This chain joins TRBV6-5 and TRBJ1-2; 7 nucleotides line up with TRBD1. Sequencing was done on a sample of peripheral blood. The TCR sequence derives from a woman aged 60-75 years with acute or convalescent COVID-19. The CDR3, as DNA: TGTGCCAGCACTATAACGGAGGGGGCAGATGGCTACACCTTC. As protein: CASTITEGADGYTF.